This T cell receptor beta chain was documented in a study of long-term antiretroviral therapy in people with HIV. The libraries were made with immunoSEQ v3.0 at survey level. Assay used: immunoSEQ multiplex PCR; TCRdb lists only in-frame clones, some missing. The sample holds 30,000 or so clones, roughly 92% seen once. The CDR3 covers 11 residues. Trimming took 1 base from V and 10 from J, leaving 10 bases between them. CDR1 is DFQATT, CDR2 SNEGSKA, per germline (reference sequence). The input for sequencing was unsorted PBMCs, taken around 6.5 years after starting antiretroviral therapy. This receptor was obtained from a woman between 40 and 55 years old with HIV. The gene calls are TRBV20-1 and TRBJ1-2; D remains unclear. CDR3 sequence reads: CSARGLGDYTF. The CDR3 DNA reads as TGCAGTGCTAGAGGACTGGGAGACTACACCTTC.